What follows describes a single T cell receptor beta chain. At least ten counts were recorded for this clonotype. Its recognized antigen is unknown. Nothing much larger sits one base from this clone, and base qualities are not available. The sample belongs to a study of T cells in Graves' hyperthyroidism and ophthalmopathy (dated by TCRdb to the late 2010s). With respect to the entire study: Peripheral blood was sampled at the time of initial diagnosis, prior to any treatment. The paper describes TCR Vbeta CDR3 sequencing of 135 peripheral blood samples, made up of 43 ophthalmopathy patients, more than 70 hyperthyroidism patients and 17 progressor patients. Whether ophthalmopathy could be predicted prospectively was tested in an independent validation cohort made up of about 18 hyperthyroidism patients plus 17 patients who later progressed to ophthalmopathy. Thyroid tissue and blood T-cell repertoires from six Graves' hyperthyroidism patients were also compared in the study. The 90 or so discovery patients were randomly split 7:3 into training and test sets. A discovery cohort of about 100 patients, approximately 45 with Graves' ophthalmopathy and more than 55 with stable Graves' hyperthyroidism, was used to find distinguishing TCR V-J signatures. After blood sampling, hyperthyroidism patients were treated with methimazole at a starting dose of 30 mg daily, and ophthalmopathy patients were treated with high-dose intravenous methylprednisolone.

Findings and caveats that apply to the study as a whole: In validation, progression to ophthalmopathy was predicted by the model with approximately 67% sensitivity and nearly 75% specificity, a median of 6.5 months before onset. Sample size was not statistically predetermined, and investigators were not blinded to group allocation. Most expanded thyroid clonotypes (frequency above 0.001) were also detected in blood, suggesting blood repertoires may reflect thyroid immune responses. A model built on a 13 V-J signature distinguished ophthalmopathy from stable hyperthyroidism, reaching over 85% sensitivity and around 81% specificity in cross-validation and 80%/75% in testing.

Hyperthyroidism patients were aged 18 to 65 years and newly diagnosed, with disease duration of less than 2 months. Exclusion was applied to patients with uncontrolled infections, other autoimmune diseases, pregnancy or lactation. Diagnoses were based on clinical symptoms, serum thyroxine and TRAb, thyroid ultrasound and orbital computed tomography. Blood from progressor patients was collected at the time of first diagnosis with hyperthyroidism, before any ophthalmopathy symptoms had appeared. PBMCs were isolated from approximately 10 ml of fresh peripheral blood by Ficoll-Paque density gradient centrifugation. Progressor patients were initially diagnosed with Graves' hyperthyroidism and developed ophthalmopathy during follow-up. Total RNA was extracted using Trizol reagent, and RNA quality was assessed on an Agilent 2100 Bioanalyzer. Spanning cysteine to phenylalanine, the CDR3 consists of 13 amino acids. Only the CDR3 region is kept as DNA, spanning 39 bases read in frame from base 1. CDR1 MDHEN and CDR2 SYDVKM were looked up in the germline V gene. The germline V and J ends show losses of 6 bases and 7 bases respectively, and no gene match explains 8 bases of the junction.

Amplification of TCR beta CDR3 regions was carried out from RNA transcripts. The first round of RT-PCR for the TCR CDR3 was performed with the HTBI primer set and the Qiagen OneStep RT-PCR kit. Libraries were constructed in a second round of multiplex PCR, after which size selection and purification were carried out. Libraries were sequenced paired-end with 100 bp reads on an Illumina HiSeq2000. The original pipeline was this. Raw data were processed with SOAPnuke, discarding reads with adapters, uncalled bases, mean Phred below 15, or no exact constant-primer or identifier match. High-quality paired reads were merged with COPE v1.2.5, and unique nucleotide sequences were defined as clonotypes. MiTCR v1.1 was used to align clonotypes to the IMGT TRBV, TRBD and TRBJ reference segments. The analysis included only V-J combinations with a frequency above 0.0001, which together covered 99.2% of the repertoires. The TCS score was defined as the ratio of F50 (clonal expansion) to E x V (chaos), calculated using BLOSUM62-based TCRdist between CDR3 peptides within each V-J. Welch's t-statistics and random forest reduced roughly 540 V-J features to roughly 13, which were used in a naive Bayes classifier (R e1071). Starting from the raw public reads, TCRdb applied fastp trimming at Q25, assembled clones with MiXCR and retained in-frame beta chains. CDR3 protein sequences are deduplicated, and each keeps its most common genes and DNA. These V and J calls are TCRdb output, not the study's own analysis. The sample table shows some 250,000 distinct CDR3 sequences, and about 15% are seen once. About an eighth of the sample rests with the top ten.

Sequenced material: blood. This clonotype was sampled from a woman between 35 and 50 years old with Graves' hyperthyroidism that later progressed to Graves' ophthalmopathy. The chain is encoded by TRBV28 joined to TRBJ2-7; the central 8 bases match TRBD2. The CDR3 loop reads CASSLGGGREQYF. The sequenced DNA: TGTGCCAGCAGCCTAGGCGGGGGGCGAGAGCAGTACTTC.